The T cell receptor beta chain under discussion was sequenced for a study of CD8 T cells in ankylosing spondylitis. Study findings and constraints: There was a TCR beta motif, made of several highly homologous variants, that appeared characteristic of ankylosing spondylitis blood. Past research had described some motif variants in reactive arthritis synovial fluid and blood. Reportedly, disease-linked clones are significantly enriched in ankylosing spondylitis patients' matched synovial fluid.

TCRdb independently ran MiXCR on the 5' RACE reads; one entry per CDR3 protein. The table lists roughly 450,000 distinct CDR3 sequences, roughly 25% of them singletons, with roughly 1% in the top ten. This clonotype was found many times. Its antigen is unknown. This sequence originates from a male donor with ankylosing spondylitis. The specimen sequenced was blood, either unsorted or a sorted T cell fraction (not recorded which).

The CDR3 reads CASSPGQSNSPLHF. The CDR3 nucleotides read TGTGCCAGCAGCCCGGGACAGAGTAATTCACCCCTCCACTTT. V and J are TRBV12-3 or TRBV12-4 and TRBJ1-6; 7 positions match TRBD1. V gave up 6 bases and J gave up 6 bases; unmatched junction bases: 5. The CDR3 loop spans 14 amino acids.